This TCR beta chain was recovered during a study of T cells in Graves' hyperthyroidism and ophthalmopathy. Across the study: Peripheral blood was acquired at first diagnosis, ahead of any therapy whatsoever.

The CDR3 runs to 15 residues. V was pared by 5 bases and J by 4 bases, with 7 bases of the junction left unmatched. Germline CDR1 and CDR2: MNHNS and SASEGT. Researchers defined stable Graves' hyperthyroidism as no ophthalmopathy progression within 18 months. Diagnosis relied on clinical symptoms, serum thyroxine and TRAb, thyroid ultrasound and orbital computed tomography. RNA transcripts were the template for amplifying TCR beta CDR3 regions. The study used the HTBI primer set for a first-round RT-PCR of the TCR CDR3. TCRdb analysed the multiplex PCR reads with MiXCR anew, one entry per CDR3 protein. Of around 690,000 distinct CDR3 sequences in the sample, 15% to 20% were seen once. This clonotype was observed many times.

The receptor was isolated from a man in his forties or fifties with Graves' hyperthyroidism. Sequencing input: blood. The gene calls are TRBV6-1 and TRBJ2-7; 11 nucleotides line up with TRBD1. The CDR3 here is CASSLGGQGGYEQYF. The CDR3, as DNA: TGTGCCAGCAGTTTGGGGGGACAGGGGGGGTACGAGCAGTACTTC.